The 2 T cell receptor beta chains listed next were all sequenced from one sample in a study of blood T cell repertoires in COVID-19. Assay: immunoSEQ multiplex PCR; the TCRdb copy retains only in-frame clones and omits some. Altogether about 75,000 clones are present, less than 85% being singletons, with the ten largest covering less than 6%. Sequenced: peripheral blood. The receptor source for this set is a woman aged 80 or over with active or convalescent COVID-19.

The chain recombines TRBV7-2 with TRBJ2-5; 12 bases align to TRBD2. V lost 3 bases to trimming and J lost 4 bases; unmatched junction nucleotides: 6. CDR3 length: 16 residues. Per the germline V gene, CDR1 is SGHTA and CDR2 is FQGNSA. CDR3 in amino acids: CASSFPSGRGGETQYF. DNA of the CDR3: TGTGCCAGCAGCTTTCCTAGCGGGAGGGGCGGAGAGACCCAGTACTTC.

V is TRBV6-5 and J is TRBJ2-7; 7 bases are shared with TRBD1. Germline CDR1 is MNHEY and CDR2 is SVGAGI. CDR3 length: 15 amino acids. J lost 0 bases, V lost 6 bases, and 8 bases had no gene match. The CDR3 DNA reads TGTGCCAGCAGAACAGCCGGGACAGCCTCCTACGAGCAGTACTTC. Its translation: CASRTAGTASYEQYF.